The 30 T cell receptor beta chains in this list originate from one sample, sequenced in a study of blood T cell repertoires in COVID-19 (dated by TCRdb to about 2020). Receptor amplification or capture employed the immunoSEQ multiplex PCR assay. TCRdb obtained this table from immuneACCESS and retained in-frame rearrangements with V and J assigned. These tables miss some clones; where compared with another copy, unresolved V genes account for less than half of the shortfall, and the remainder is unexplained. Counted in this sample were 95,000 to 150,000 clones; roughly 80% of them appeared once. Jointly, the top ten make up 6% of the sample. Material for sequencing was peripheral blood. The receptors were sampled from a man at least 80 years old with COVID-19, enrolled during active disease.

The chain is built from TRBV28 and TRBJ2-3; 10 nucleotides match TRBD2. This CDR3 is 15 amino acids long. CDR1 and CDR2 (germline): MDHEN, SYDVKM. V was clipped by 2 bases and J by 4 bases; unmatched bases: 3. The CDR3 spells CASSLQSGRADTQYF. The CDR3 region has the DNA TGTGCCAGCAGTTTACAAAGCGGGAGGGCAGATACGCAGTATTTT. The full variable domain, completed using reference TRBV28 and TRBJ2-3, is DVKVTQSSRYLVKRTGEKVFLECVQDMDHENMFWYRQDPGLGLRLIYFSYDVKMKEKGDIPEGYSVSREKKERFSLILESASTNQTSMYLCASSLQSGRADTQYFGPGTRLTVL.

The chain combines TRBV5-6 with TRBJ2-1, with a possible D match to TRBD1 (6 bases). Germline assignment: CDR1 SGHDT and CDR2 YYEEEE. The CDR3 spans 15 residues. V lost 4 bases, J lost 2 bases, and 13 bases lay in between. The DNA of the CDR3 is TGTGCCAGCAGCCGAAGGAGGACAGCCTACAATGAGCAGTTCTTC. Translated: CASSRRRTAYNEQFF.

Note on this clone: One end of the junction fails to match germline, which may point to a read error. The CDR3 region is CASSLVAGGPSEQFF. CDR3 nucleotides: TGTGCTAGCAGCTTAGTAGCGGGAGGGCCGAGTGAGCAGTTCTTC. The chain uses TRBV7-7 and TRBJ2-1, with 11 bases matching TRBD2. Looked up from germline, CDR1 is SSHAT and CDR2 is FNYEAQ (reference sequence). The length of the CDR3 is 15 residues.

CDR3 region: CASSRSGTVYEQYF. CDR3 DNA sequence: TGTGCCAGCAGTCGTAGTGGGACTGTCTACGAGCAGTACTTC. The rearrangement uses TRBV9 and TRBJ2-7; possible D gene TRBD2, 6 bases. CDR3 length equals 14 residues. Trimming cost V 5 bases and J 3 bases, with 15 bases left between them. Per germline, CDR1 SGDLS and CDR2 YYNGEE. Looking up the rest from reference TRBV9 and TRBJ2-7 gives the full variable domain: DSGVTQTPKHLITATGQRVTLRCSPRSGDLSVYWYQQSLDQGLQFLIQYYNGEERAKGNILERFSAQQFPDLHSELNLSSLELGDSALYFCASSRSGTVYEQYFGPGTRLTVT.

In this sample, this clone turned up a few times. The chain has TRBV28 and TRBJ1-6, with 7 bases lining up with TRBD1. The CDR3 covers 17 residues. Trimming removed 2 bases from V and 3 bases from J; junction bases left unmatched: 7. From germline, CDR1 is MDHEN and CDR2 SYDVKM. Written as DNA, the CDR3 is TGTGCCAGCAGTTTAATACAACAGGGGTTCTATAATTCACCCCTCCACTTT. Translating gives CASSLIQQGFYNSPLHF.

V gene TRBV7-9 combines with J gene TRBJ1-6; 7 bases map to TRBD1. The V gene end was trimmed by 3 bases and the J gene end by 8 bases; junction bases not matched to a gene: 7. CDR1 and CDR2 from the germline V gene are SEHNR and FQNEAQ (reference sequence). The CDR3 is 15 residues long. In DNA, the CDR3 is TGTGCCAGCAGCTTTTCGGGACAGACCCATTCACCCCTCCACTTT. Translating it yields CASSFSGQTHSPLHF.

This clone was detected once. This sequence joins TRBV10-3 and TRBJ1-1, with TRBD1 identical over 10 bases. The germline V gene encodes CDR1 ENHRY and CDR2 SYGVKD. This CDR3 contains 14 residues. V dropped 8 bases and J dropped 4; count of bases not matched to a gene: 7. CDR3 bases: TGTGCCATCGGGACAGGGGATTTGGGCACTGAAGCTTTCTTT. Translation gives CAIGTGDLGTEAFF.

This clone occurred a few times. The rearrangement joins TRBV10-2 to TRBJ2-7, with TRBD2 as a possible D gene (7 bases). Trimming removed 4 bases at V and 2 bases at J, with 12 bases between. CDR1 and CDR2 (germline): WSHSY, SAAADI. The CDR3 contains 14 residues. The CDR3 DNA reads TGCGCCAGCAGTGTAACGGGGGGCCCCTACGAGCAGTACTTC. Its protein product is CASSVTGGPYEQYF.

The J gene is TRBJ2-3, the V gene TRBV7-3; 7 nucleotides agree with TRBD1. This CDR3 has 14 residues. Germline CDR1 SGHTA, CDR2 FQGTGA. With V trimmed by 5 bases and J by 2 bases, 4 bases remained unmatched. CDR3 protein: CASSTGQHTDTQYF. In DNA form, the CDR3 reads TGTGCCAGCAGCACGGGACAGCACACAGATACGCAGTATTTT.

This clone has just a few counts. The chain joins TRBV5-1 to TRBJ2-5, with 13 bases matching TRBD2. V dropped 0 bases and J dropped 3; count of bases not matched to a gene: 2. CDR1 is SGHRS, CDR2 YFSETQ, per germline. This CDR3 contains 16 residues. CDR3 in amino acids: CASSLGGLAGEETQYF. Written as DNA, the CDR3 is TGCGCCAGCAGCTTGGGAGGACTAGCGGGAGAAGAGACCCAGTACTTC.

This clone was seen once. This rearrangement joins TRBV18 to TRBJ2-7, with 9 bases lining up with TRBD1. V was clipped by 3 bases and J by 2 bases; unmatched bases: 5. In germline, CDR1 is KGHSH, CDR2 LQKENI. The CDR3 totals 15 residues. The CDR3 region is CASSPLGTGTYEQYF. Written as DNA, the CDR3 is TGTGCCAGCTCACCTCTAGGGACAGGGACCTACGAGCAGTACTTC.

The J gene is TRBJ1-2, the V gene TRBV28; D remains unclear. Germline values: CDR1 MDHEN, CDR2 SYDVKM. CDR3 length equals 11 residues. V gave up 3 bases and J gave up 6 bases, with 5 bases separating them. The CDR3 DNA reads as TGTGCCAGCAGTTTTTGGCATGGCTACACCTTC. This encodes CASSFWHGYTF.

This clone was seen a few times. The V gene is TRBV27, the J gene TRBJ1-2, with 8 bases identical to TRBD1. V was pared by 2 bases and J by 8 bases, with 13 bases of the junction left unmatched. This CDR3 spans 16 amino acids. The germline CDR1 and CDR2 sequences are MNHEY and SMNVEV (reference sequence). CDR3 amino acids: CASSLLRQGYLQGYTF. The DNA of the CDR3 is TGTGCCAGCAGTTTACTACGACAGGGGTACCTTCAGGGCTACACCTTC.

This clone was counted a few times. The chain joins TRBV4-1 to TRBJ1-1; 9 bases align to TRBD1. CDR3 length: 15 amino acids. Trimming cost V 3 bases and J 4 bases; bases outside gene matches: 6. From germline, CDR1 is MGHRA and CDR2 YSYEKL. The CDR3 DNA is TGCGCCAGCAGCCAGACCCGGGACAGGGCCACTGAAGCTTTCTTT. Translated, it gives CASSQTRDRATEAFF.

This chain connects TRBV5-1 to TRBJ2-2; the D gene is possibly TRBD2 (6 bases). There are 15 residues in the CDR3. V lost 4 bases, J lost 6 bases, and 16 bases lay in between. Per the germline V gene, CDR1 is SGHRS and CDR2 is YFSETQ. CDR3 in DNA: TGCGCCAGCAGCGTCAGGGCAGGGAGGCCCGGGGAGCTGTTTTTT. Protein sequence: CASSVRAGRPGELFF.

The chain recombines TRBV5-1 with TRBJ2-7, with D tentatively TRBD1 (6 bases). The germline V and J ends were trimmed by 6 bases and 4 bases, with 20 bases remaining between them. Germline values: CDR1 SGHRS, CDR2 YFSETQ. The CDR3 length is 15 residues. CDR3 residues: CASTPGPGVWYEQYF. CDR3 bases: TGCGCCAGCACCCCAGGGCCAGGGGTTTGGTACGAGCAGTACTTC.

V usage is TRBV10-3 and J usage is TRBJ1-5, with a possible D match to TRBD1 (5 bases). CDR1 is ENHRY and CDR2 is SYGVKD in the germline V gene. V lost 0 bases, J lost 2 bases, and 11 bases lay in between. The CDR3 totals 16 residues. The DNA for the CDR3 is TGTGCCATCAGTGAGTCTGACCAGGGTGGCAATCAGCCCCAGCATTTT. This gives the protein CAISESDQGGNQPQHF.

This rearrangement joins TRBV27 to TRBJ1-6; D gene ambiguous. There are 18 residues in the CDR3. Per germline, CDR1 MNHEY and CDR2 SMNVEV (reference sequence). The V end was cut by 0 bases, the J end by 0 bases, with 12 bases between. CDR3 sequence (DNA): TGTGCCAGCAGTTTATCCACGGGAACGAGCTCCTATAATTCACCCCTCCACTTT. Protein product: CASSLSTGTSSYNSPLHF.

This clone was counted only a few times. This chain links TRBV12-5 with TRBJ2-5; no clear D. V dropped 9 bases and J dropped 5 bases, with 16 bases sitting between them. The CDR3 spans 13 residues. The germline CDR1 and CDR2 sequences are LGHNT and FRNRAP. The CDR3 coding sequence is TGTGCTAGGGATACGCCCTTCGGGGAGACCCAGTACTTC. The encoded protein is CARDTPFGETQYF.

V is TRBV3-1 (or the pseudogene TRBV3-2) and J is TRBJ1-1; maybe TRBD1 (5 bases). V was pared by 1 base and J by 5 bases, with 11 bases between. Germline CDR1 is LGHDT and CDR2 is YNNKEL (reference sequence). CDR3 length: 14 residues. As DNA, the CDR3 is TGTGCCAGCAGCCAAGCCGTGGGGGGAACTGAAGCTTTCTTT. Protein sequence: CASSQAVGGTEAFF.

V is TRBV9 and J is TRBJ2-7, with TRBD1 matching over 9 bases. CDR1 and CDR2 from the germline V gene are SGDLS and YYNGEE. This CDR3 has 15 amino acids. The V segment lost 0 bases and the J segment 5 bases; nucleotides outside the gene matches: 6. CDR3: CASSVAGTGFDEQYF. The CDR3 region has the DNA TGTGCCAGCAGCGTAGCCGGGACAGGGTTCGACGAGCAGTACTTC.

The V gene is TRBV10-3, the J gene TRBJ2-5; D remains unclear. Germline values: CDR1 ENHRY, CDR2 SYGVKD. V shed 3 bases and J shed 5 bases, with 7 bases lying between them. The CDR3 has 12 amino acids. The CDR3 DNA sequence: TGTGCCATCAGTGAAAGCTCCGAGACCCAGTACTTC. Translated: CAISESSETQYF.

This sequence joins TRBV6-5 and TRBJ2-3, with D possibly TRBD1 on 6 matching bases. The CDR3 has 14 residues. Germline V gives CDR1 MNHEY, CDR2 SVGAGI. The V end was cut by 2 bases, the J end by 3 bases, with 9 bases between. The CDR3 nucleotides read TGTGCCAGCAGTTACCCTGACAGGACAGATACGCAGTATTTT. Amino acids: CASSYPDRTDTQYF.

There are a few counts of this clone. The gene calls are TRBV4-2 and TRBJ2-1, with TRBD2 matching over 12 bases. This CDR3 has 16 residues. Trimming removed 3 bases from V and 12 bases from J; junction bases left unmatched: 12. The germline V gene encodes CDR1 LGHNA and CDR2 YNFKEQ. CDR3 nucleotide sequence: TGTGCCAGCAGCCAGACCGCGAGACTAGCGGGAGCTCGGCAGTTCTTC. This encodes CASSQTARLAGARQFF.

This chain uses TRBV15 with TRBJ2-1, with 9 bases fitting TRBD2. After removal of 0 bases from V and 2 bases from J, the junction contained 5 bases not matched to a gene. Germline CDR1 LNHNV, CDR2 YYDKDF (reference sequence). The length of the CDR3 is 17 residues. The CDR3 DNA sequence: TGTGCCACCAGCAGAGAGGGGCTAGCGGGGACCTACAATGAGCAGTTCTTC. Protein: CATSREGLAGTYNEQFF.

The chain couples TRBV5-1 to TRBJ2-3, with 9 nucleotides matching TRBD1. The CDR3 is made up of 14 amino acids. Germline V gives CDR1 SGHRS, CDR2 YFSETQ. The ends lost 3 bases at V and 6 bases at J; junction bases unmatched: 5. CDR3 residues: CASSWDRASDTQYF. CDR3 nucleotide sequence: TGCGCCAGCAGCTGGGACAGGGCGAGTGATACGCAGTATTTT. Supplemented by reference TRBV5-1 and TRBJ2-3, the full variable domain reads KAGVTQTPRYLIKTRGQQVTLSCSPISGHRSVSWYQQTPGQGLQFLFEYFSETQRNKGNFPGRFSGRQFSNSRSEMNVSTLELGDSALYLCASSWDRASDTQYFGPGTRLTVL.

The DNA of the CDR3 is TGTGCCAGCAAAGCTGAAGACAATGAGCAGTTCTTC. This gives the protein CASKAEDNEQFF. The chain joins TRBV21-1 to TRBJ2-1; TRBD2 is the table's D call, not checked against the DNA. TRBV21-1 is recorded as a pseudogene. The CDR3 consists of 12 residues.

This rearrangement joins TRBV7-8 to TRBJ2-5; the match to TRBD2 covers 12 bases. CDR1 SGHVS and CDR2 FQNEAQ come from the germline V gene. CDR3 size: 16 residues. V was clipped by 5 bases and J by 3 bases; unmatched bases: 7. CDR3 protein: CASSLGRLAGEETQYF. CDR3 DNA: TGTGCCAGCAGCCTGGGAAGACTAGCGGGAGAAGAGACCCAGTACTTC.

This rearrangement joins TRBV19 to TRBJ1-2, with D perhaps TRBD1 (5 bases). This CDR3 region has 14 residues. Trimming shortened V by 5 bases and J by 1 base, and 11 bases separated the two germline ends. Germline CDR1 reads LNHDA; CDR2 reads SQIVND (reference sequence). The DNA of the CDR3 is TGTGCCAGTAGTCTCTGGGGACTTAACTATGGCTACACCTTC. Residues: CASSLWGLNYGYTF.

The chain combines TRBV7-8 with TRBJ1-1, with 12 bases matching TRBD1. The germline CDR1 and CDR2 sequences are SGHVS and FQNEAQ. The CDR3 sequence is 17 residues long. Unmatched junction bases numbered 13, after V lost 5 bases and J lost 6 bases. The CDR3 reads CASSPGTGGRGFAEAFF. CDR3 sequence (DNA): TGTGCCAGCAGCCCGGGGACAGGGGGCCGTGGGTTTGCTGAAGCTTTCTTT.